This T cell receptor beta chain was captured in a study of blood T cell repertoires in COVID-19. The CDR3 totals 14 residues. V lost 7 bases and J lost 8; bases outside the gene matches: 10. CDR1 is SNHLY and CDR2 is FYNNEI in the germline V gene. The repertoire was sequenced with immunoSEQ multiplex PCR; TCRdb's copy has only in-frame clones and lacks some. The sample shows approximately 190,000 clones, roughly 88% of them seen only once. Source material: peripheral blood. V is TRBV2 and J is TRBJ1-1; 10 bases are shared with TRBD1. This TCR was sampled from a woman aged 40 to 50 who had recovered from COVID-19. The CDR3 reads CASISGTGAIEAFF. In DNA form, the CDR3 reads TGTGCCAGCATATCCGGGACAGGGGCGATAGAAGCTTTCTTT. The full variable domain, completed using reference TRBV2 and TRBJ1-1, is EPEVTQTPSHQVTQMGQEVILRCVPISNHLYFYWYRQILGQKVEFLVSFYNNEISEKSEIFDDQFSVERPDGSNFTLKIRSTKLEDSAMYFCASISGTGAIEAFFGQGTRLTVV.